The 22 T cell receptor beta chains reported below all come from one sample, sequenced in a study of PD-L1 blockade in urothelial cancer. Some clones are missing from TCRdb's copy, which holds only in-frame ones; the method was immunoSEQ multiplex PCR. The table shows around 130,000 clones, with 65% to 85% occurring only once. Specified time point: pretreatment peripheral blood. Sample: PBMCs, taken around atezolizumab (anti-PD-L1) treatment. All receptors derive from a man between 45 and 60 years old with urothelial cancer.

The CDR3 sequence is CASSSPGTSGSRYEQYF. The CDR3 DNA reads as TGTGCCAGCAGTAGTCCCGGGACTAGCGGGAGTAGGTACGAGCAGTACTTC. V usage is TRBV28 and J usage is TRBJ2-7; TRBD2 aligns across 14 bases. The CDR3 has 17 amino acids. Germline CDR1 MDHEN, CDR2 SYDVKM. The V gene end was trimmed by 5 bases and the J gene end by 4 bases; junction bases not matched to a gene: 10.

This clone has only one observation. The V call is TRBV5-4, the J call TRBJ1-1; possible D gene TRBD1, 6 bases. V lost 3 bases and J 10 bases, leaving 31 bases between the germline ends. The CDR3 extends over 18 amino acids. The V gene's germline CDR1 is SGHNT and CDR2 YYREEE (reference sequence). The chain's CDR3 is CASSSGADSAGARGRAFF. Here the CDR3 DNA reads TGTGCCAGCAGCTCAGGGGCGGACAGCGCGGGGGCGCGTGGGCGAGCTTTCTTT.

V is TRBV5-6 and J is TRBJ1-4; TRBD1 agrees at 9 bases. With V trimmed by 0 bases and J by 3 bases, 0 bases remained unmatched. The CDR3 has 15 residues. Germline CDR1 is SGHDT and CDR2 is YYEEEE. The CDR3 loop reads CASSLGQGANEKLFF. The CDR3 DNA sequence: TGTGCCAGCAGCTTGGGACAGGGGGCTAATGAAAAACTGTTTTTT.

The DNA of the CDR3 is TGTGCCAGCAGCTCGCTAAGAGGATACACTGAAGCTTTCTTT. Protein: CASSSLRGYTEAFF. The chain combines TRBV5-6 with TRBJ1-1, with D hard to call. The germline V gene encodes CDR1 SGHDT and CDR2 YYEEEE. Trimming stripped 3 bases from V and 3 bases from J, with 12 bases between. The CDR3 totals 14 residues.

This clone was seen once. The chain employs TRBV27 and TRBJ2-1; TRBD1 matches at 7 bases. V shed 6 bases and J 8 bases; nucleotides not matched to a gene: 19. The CDR3 has 17 amino acids. The germline CDR1 and CDR2 sequences are MNHEY and SMNVEV (reference sequence). The CDR3 DNA sequence: TGTGCCAGCAGCGGTGCTCCCGGGACAGTCAGGAACGATGAGCAGTTCTTC. Its translation: CASSGAPGTVRNDEQFF.

This clone was observed a single time. The rearrangement links TRBV29-1 to TRBJ2-3; TRBD1 aligns across 8 bases. Germline V lookup: CDR1 SQVTM, CDR2 ANQGSEA. The CDR3 has 12 residues. V trimming: 8 bases; J trimming: 4 bases; junction bases outside the gene matches: 5. CDR3 sequence reads: CSFIQGADTQYF. In DNA form, the CDR3 reads TGCAGCTTCATACAGGGGGCAGATACGCAGTATTTT.

The chain uses TRBV19 and TRBJ2-1; D might be TRBD1 (6 bases). Per the germline V gene, CDR1 is LNHDA and CDR2 is SQIVND (reference sequence). The CDR3 consists of 14 residues. V was cut by 6 bases and J by 0 bases, with 9 bases left in between. The CDR3 DNA reads TGTGCCAGTAGCCCCAGGGGCTCCTACAATGAGCAGTTCTTC. Protein: CASSPRGSYNEQFF. Supplemented by reference TRBV19 and TRBJ2-1, the full variable domain reads DGGITQSPKYLFRKEGQNVTLSCEQNLNHDAMYWYRQDPGQGLRLIYYSQIVNDFQKGDIAEGYSVSREKKESFPLTVTSAQKNPTAFYLCASSPRGSYNEQFFGPGTRLTVL.

The rearrangement links TRBV5-4 to TRBJ2-3; TRBD2 aligns across 15 bases. The CDR3 covers 17 residues. The germline CDR1 and CDR2 sequences are SGHNT and YYREEE (reference sequence). Trimming cost V 4 bases and J 3 bases; bases outside gene matches: 6. The CDR3 is CASSQGTSGRRTDTQYF. CDR3 nucleotides: TGTGCCAGCAGCCAAGGGACTAGCGGGAGGAGAACAGATACGCAGTATTTT. Supplemented by reference TRBV5-4 and TRBJ2-3, the full variable domain reads ETGVTQSPTHLIKTRGQQVTLRCSSQSGHNTVSWYQQALGQGPQFIFQYYREEENGRGNFPPRFSGLQFPNYSSELNVNALELDDSALYLCASSQGTSGRRTDTQYFGPGTRLTVL.

The chain is built from TRBV4-1 and TRBJ2-2; 7 bases agree with TRBD2. V trimming: 3 bases; J trimming: 2 bases; junction bases outside the gene matches: 3. The CDR3 length is 15 residues. CDR1 and CDR2 (germline): MGHRA, YSYEKL. The CDR3 DNA sequence: TGCGCCAGCAGCCACCCTAGCGGAAACACCGGGGAGCTGTTTTTT. The encoded protein is CASSHPSGNTGELFF.

The chain is built from TRBV27 and TRBJ1-5; D perhaps matches TRBD1 (6 bases). CDR1 and CDR2 from the germline V gene are MNHEY and SMNVEV (reference sequence). The CDR3 loop spans 20 amino acids. V shed 7 bases and J shed 2 bases, with 30 bases lying between them. As DNA, the CDR3 is TGTGCCAGCACCAAATCCTCCTCGAGGGCAGGGGAAGCGCGCAATCAGCCCCAGCATTTT. Its translation: CASTKSSSRAGEARNQPQHF.

The gene calls are TRBV5-1 and TRBJ2-6, with TRBD1 identical over 9 bases. Germline CDR1 reads SGHRS; CDR2 reads YFSETQ. This CDR3 is 15 amino acids long. Germline trimming cut 5 bases from V and 0 bases from J; bases unmatched to any gene: 0. For the CDR3, the DNA is TGCGCCAGCAGGACAGGGGGCTCTGGGGCCAACGTCCTGACTTTC. It yields the protein CASRTGGSGANVLTF. Supplemented by reference TRBV5-1 and TRBJ2-6, the full variable domain reads KAGVTQTPRYLIKTRGQQVTLSCSPISGHRSVSWYQQTPGQGLQFLFEYFSETQRNKGNFPGRFSGRQFSNSRSEMNVSTLELGDSALYLCASRTGGSGANVLTFGAGSRLTVL.

V is TRBV7-3 and J is TRBJ2-2, with D uncertain. The CDR3 is made up of 13 amino acids. V lost 6 bases, J lost 1 base, and 6 bases lay in between. Germline assignment: CDR1 SGHTA and CDR2 FQGTGA. The CDR3 DNA is TGTGCCAGCAGATCCCGGAACACCGGGGAGCTGTTTTTT. Its protein product is CASRSRNTGELFF.

J is TRBJ2-1 and V is TRBV28; 9 nucleotides match TRBD1. The CDR3 consists of 16 residues. Unmatched junction bases numbered 12, after V lost 5 bases and J lost 7 bases. The germline V gene has CDR1 MDHEN and CDR2 SYDVKM. CDR3 region: CASSAAGTGRVNEQFF. The CDR3 coding sequence is TGTGCCAGCAGTGCCGCCGGGACAGGGAGAGTAAATGAGCAGTTCTTC.

J is TRBJ1-1 and V is TRBV2, with D perhaps matching TRBD1 (5 bases). The germline gives CDR1 SNHLY, CDR2 FYNNEI. The CDR3 runs 13 residues. V dropped 4 bases and J dropped 6 bases, with 12 bases sitting between them. The CDR3 region has the DNA TGTGCCAGCAGTGGGTCTGGGGGGTCTGAAGCTTTCTTT. This codes for CASSGSGGSEAFF.

This clone was detected only once. V is TRBV6-5 and J is TRBJ2-7, with 8 positions matching TRBD1. CDR1 is MNHEY, CDR2 SVGAGI, per germline. The length of the CDR3 is 13 residues. V lost 6 bases and J lost 6; bases outside the gene matches: 7. CDR3 nucleotide sequence: TGTGCCAGCAGGAAGACAGGGGTGGGCGAGCAGTACTTC. Its protein is CASRKTGVGEQYF.

The chain is built from TRBV7-8 and TRBJ2-3, with TRBD1 matching over 8 bases. Germline V gene sequence: CDR1 SGHVS, CDR2 FQNEAQ. Trimming cost V 5 bases and J 4 bases; bases outside gene matches: 8. CDR3 length equals 15 residues. The CDR3 sequence is CASSPPGQVPDTQYF. In DNA, the CDR3 is TGTGCCAGCAGCCCACCGGGACAGGTTCCAGATACGCAGTATTTT.

The rearrangement links TRBV28 to TRBJ1-3; D is possibly TRBD1 (6 bases). CDR1 MDHEN and CDR2 SYDVKM come from the germline V gene. The CDR3 has 19 amino acids. V dropped 7 bases and J dropped 1 base, with 26 bases sitting between them. CDR3 in DNA: TGTGCCAGCACACCTCGGGGGGGCGCGGGGGGCCGGTCTGGAAACACCATATATTTT. Translation gives CASTPRGGAGGRSGNTIYF. Together with reference TRBV28 and TRBJ1-3, the CDR3 gives the full variable domain: DVKVTQSSRYLVKRTGEKVFLECVQDMDHENMFWYRQDPGLGLRLIYFSYDVKMKEKGDIPEGYSVSREKKERFSLILESASTNQTSMYLCASTPRGGAGGRSGNTIYFGEGSWLTVV.

This clone was seen ten or more times. This chain connects TRBV14 to TRBJ2-2, with 9 bases matching TRBD2. This CDR3 spans 15 amino acids. Germline loops: CDR1 SGHDN, CDR2 FVKESK. V shed 4 bases, J shed 6 bases, and the junction held 6 bases outside the gene matches. The CDR3 here is CASSRRVAGAGELFF. The DNA of the CDR3 is TGTGCCAGCAGCCGGCGGGTAGCGGGAGCCGGGGAGCTGTTTTTT. The full variable domain, completed using reference TRBV14 and TRBJ2-2, is EAGVTQFPSHSVIEKGQTVTLRCDPISGHDNLYWYRRVMGKEIKFLLHFVKESKQDESGMPNNRFLAERTGGTYSTLKVQPAELEDSGVYFCASSRRVAGAGELFFGEGSRLTVL.

The V call is TRBV5-1, the J call TRBJ2-2; TRBD1 agrees at 7 bases. The CDR3 loop spans 16 amino acids. The V and J ends lost 0 bases and 4 bases, in that order; junction bases with no gene match: 6. Germline loops: CDR1 SGHRS, CDR2 YFSETQ. The CDR3 loop is CASSLEGARITGELFF. Written as DNA, the CDR3 is TGCGCCAGCAGCTTGGAGGGGGCGCGTATCACCGGGGAGCTGTTTTTT. The full variable domain, its missing parts supplied by reference TRBV5-1 and TRBJ2-2, is KAGVTQTPRYLIKTRGQQVTLSCSPISGHRSVSWYQQTPGQGLQFLFEYFSETQRNKGNFPGRFSGRQFSNSRSEMNVSTLELGDSALYLCASSLEGARITGELFFGEGSRLTVL.

This clone was recorded a few times. This sequence joins TRBV19 and TRBJ2-7; a possible D gene is TRBD1 (6 bases). This CDR3 comprises 13 residues. V was shortened by 5 bases and J by 3 bases, with 11 bases between the two germline ends. Per the germline V gene, CDR1 is LNHDA and CDR2 is SQIVND (reference sequence). The CDR3 reads CASSPTGLYEQYF. The DNA for the CDR3 is TGTGCCAGTAGTCCTACAGGGCTCTACGAGCAGTACTTC.

J is TRBJ1-1 and V is TRBV19; a weak D match, TRBD1 (5 bases). V lost 4 bases to trimming and J lost 4 bases, with 16 bases between them. Germline CDR1 LNHDA, CDR2 SQIVND (reference sequence). The CDR3 sequence is 15 residues long. The chain's CDR3 is CASSKSQGYGTEAFF. The CDR3 coding sequence is TGTGCCAGTAGTAAATCGCAGGGATACGGCACTGAAGCTTTCTTT.

The chain joins TRBV28 to TRBJ1-4; D might be TRBD1 (5 bases). Germline CDR1 is MDHEN and CDR2 is SYDVKM. This CDR3 contains 14 residues. V lost 6 bases, J lost 0 bases, and 8 bases lay in between. For the CDR3, the DNA is TGTGCCAGCAGAACAGGAGCAACTAATGAAAAACTGTTTTTT. This sequence encodes CASRTGATNEKLFF.